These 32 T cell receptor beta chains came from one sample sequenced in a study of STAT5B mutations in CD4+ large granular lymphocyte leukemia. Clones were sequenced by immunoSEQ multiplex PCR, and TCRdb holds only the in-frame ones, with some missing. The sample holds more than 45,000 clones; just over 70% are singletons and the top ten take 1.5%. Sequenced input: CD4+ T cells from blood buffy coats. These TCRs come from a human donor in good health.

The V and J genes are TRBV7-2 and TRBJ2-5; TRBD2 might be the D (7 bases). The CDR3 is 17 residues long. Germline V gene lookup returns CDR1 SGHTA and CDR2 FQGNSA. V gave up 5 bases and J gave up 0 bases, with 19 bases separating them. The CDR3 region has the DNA TGTGCCAGCAGCACTCCCGAGGGGAGGGGGTACCAAGAGACCCAGTACTTC. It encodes CASSTPEGRGYQETQYF.

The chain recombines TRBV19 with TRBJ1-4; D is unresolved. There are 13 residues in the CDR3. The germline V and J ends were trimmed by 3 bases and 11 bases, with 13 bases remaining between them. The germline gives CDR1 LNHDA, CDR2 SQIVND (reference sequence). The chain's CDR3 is CASSMTPEDKLFF. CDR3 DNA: TGTGCCAGTAGTATGACCCCGGAGGATAAACTGTTTTTT.

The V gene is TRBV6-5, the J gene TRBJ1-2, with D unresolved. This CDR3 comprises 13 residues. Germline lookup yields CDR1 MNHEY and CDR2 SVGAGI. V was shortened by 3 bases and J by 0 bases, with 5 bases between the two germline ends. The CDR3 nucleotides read TGTGCCAGCAGTTATACAGCTAACTATGGCTACACCTTC. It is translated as CASSYTANYGYTF.

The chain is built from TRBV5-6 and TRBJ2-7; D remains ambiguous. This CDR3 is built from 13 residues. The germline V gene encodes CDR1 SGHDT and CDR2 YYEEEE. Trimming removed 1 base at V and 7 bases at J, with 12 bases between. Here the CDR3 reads CASSLFGGPEQYF. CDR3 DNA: TGTGCCAGCAGCTTGTTTGGCGGACCAGAGCAGTACTTC.

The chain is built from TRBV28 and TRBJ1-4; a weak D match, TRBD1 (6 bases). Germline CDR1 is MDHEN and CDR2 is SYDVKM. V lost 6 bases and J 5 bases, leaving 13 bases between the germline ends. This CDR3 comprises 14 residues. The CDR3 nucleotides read TGTGCCAGCAGCCGTCCCAGGGGAAATGAAAAACTGTTTTTT. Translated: CASSRPRGNEKLFF.

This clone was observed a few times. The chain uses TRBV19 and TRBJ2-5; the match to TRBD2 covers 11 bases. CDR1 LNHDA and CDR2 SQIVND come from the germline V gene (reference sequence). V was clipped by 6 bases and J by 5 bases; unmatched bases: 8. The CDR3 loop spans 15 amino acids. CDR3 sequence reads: CASSQSSGGAETQYF. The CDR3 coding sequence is TGTGCCAGTAGCCAAAGTAGCGGGGGGGCTGAGACCCAGTACTTC.

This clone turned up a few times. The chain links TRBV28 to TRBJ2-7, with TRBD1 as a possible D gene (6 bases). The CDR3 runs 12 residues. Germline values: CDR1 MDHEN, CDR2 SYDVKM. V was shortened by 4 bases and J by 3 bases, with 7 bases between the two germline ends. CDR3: CASSSRGYEQYV. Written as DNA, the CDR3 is TGTGCCAGCAGTTCCAGGGGCTACGAGCAGTACGTC.

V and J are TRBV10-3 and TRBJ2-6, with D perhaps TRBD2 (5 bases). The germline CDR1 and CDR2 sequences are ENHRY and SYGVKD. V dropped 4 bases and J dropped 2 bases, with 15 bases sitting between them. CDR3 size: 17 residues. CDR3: CAISALAGEAGANVLTF. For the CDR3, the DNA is TGTGCCATCAGTGCCCTCGCGGGCGAGGCTGGGGCCAACGTCCTGACTTTC.

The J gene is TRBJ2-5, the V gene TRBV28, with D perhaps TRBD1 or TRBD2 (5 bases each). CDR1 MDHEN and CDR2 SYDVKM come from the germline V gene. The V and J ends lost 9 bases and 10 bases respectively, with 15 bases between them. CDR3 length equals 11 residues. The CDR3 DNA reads TGTGCCAGTCTGGGGCCCCGGGGCCAGTACTTC. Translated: CASLGPRGQYF.

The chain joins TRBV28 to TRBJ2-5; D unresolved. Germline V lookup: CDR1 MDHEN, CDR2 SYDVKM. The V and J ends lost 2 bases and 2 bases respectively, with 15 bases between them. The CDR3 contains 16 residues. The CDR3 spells CASSLGAFLPQETQYF. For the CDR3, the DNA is TGTGCCAGCAGTTTAGGTGCGTTTTTGCCTCAAGAGACCCAGTACTTC.

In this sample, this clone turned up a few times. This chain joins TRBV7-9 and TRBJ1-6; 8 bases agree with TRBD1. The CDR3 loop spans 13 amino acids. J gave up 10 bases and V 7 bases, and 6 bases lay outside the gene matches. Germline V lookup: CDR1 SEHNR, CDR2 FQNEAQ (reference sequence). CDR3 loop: CASNTGGGSPLHF. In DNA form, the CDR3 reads TGTGCCAGCAACACAGGGGGGGGGTCACCCCTCCACTTT.

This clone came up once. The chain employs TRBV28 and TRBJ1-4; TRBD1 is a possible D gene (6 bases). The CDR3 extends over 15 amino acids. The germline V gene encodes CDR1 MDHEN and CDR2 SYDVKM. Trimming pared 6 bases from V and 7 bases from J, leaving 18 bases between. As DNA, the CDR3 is TGTGCCAGCAGGCGCGCAGGGGCCGGGGGTGAAAAACTGTTTTTT. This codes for CASRRAGAGGEKLFF.

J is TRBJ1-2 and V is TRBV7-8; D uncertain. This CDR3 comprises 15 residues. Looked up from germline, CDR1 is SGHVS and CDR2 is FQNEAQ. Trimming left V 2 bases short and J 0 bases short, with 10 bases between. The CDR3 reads CASSLSDGTNYGYTF. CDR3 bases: TGTGCCAGCAGCTTATCGGACGGAACTAACTATGGCTACACCTTC.

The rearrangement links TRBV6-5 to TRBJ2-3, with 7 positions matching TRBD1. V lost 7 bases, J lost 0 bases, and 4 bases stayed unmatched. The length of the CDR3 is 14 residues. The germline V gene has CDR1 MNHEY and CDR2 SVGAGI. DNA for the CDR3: TGTGCCAGCAAACCGGGACAGAGCACAGATACGCAGTATTTT. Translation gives CASKPGQSTDTQYF.

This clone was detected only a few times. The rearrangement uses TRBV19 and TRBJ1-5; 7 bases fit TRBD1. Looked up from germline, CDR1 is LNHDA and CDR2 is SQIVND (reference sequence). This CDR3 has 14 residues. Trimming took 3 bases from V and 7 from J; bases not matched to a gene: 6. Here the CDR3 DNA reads TGTGCCAGTAGTATGTTGAGGGGGCAACAGCCCCAGCATTTT. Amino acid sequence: CASSMLRGQQPQHF.

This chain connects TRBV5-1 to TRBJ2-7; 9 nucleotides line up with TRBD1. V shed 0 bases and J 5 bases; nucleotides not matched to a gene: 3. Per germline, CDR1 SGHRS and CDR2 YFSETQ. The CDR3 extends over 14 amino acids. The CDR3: CASSLGQGVNEQYF. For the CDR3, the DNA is TGCGCCAGCAGCTTGGGACAGGGGGTCAACGAGCAGTACTTC.

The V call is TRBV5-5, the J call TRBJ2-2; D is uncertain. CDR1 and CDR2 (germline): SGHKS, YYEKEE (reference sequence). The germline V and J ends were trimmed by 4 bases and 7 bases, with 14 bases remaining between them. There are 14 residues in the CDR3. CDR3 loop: CASSVQTSGGELFF. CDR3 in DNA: TGTGCCAGCAGCGTACAGACTTCTGGCGGGGAGCTGTTTTTT. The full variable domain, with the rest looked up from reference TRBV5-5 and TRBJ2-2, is DAGVTQSPTHLIKTRGQQVTLRCSPISGHKSVSWYQQVLGQGPQFIFQYYEKEERGRGNFPDRFSARQFPNYSSELNVNALLLGDSALYLCASSVQTSGGELFFGEGSRLTVL.

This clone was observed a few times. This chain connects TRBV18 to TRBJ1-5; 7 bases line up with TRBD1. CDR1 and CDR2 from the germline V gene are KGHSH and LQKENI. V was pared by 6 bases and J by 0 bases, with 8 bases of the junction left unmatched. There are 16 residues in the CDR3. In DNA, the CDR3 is TGTGCCAGCTCTCTCACAGGGGACCTTAGCAATCAGCCCCAGCATTTT. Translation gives CASSLTGDLSNQPQHF. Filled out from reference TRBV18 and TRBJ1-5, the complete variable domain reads NAGVMQNPRHLVRRRGQEARLRCSPMKGHSHVYWYRQLPEEGLKFMVYLQKENIIDESGMPKERFSAEFPKEGPSILRIQQVVRGDSAAYFCASSLTGDLSNQPQHFGDGTRLSIL.

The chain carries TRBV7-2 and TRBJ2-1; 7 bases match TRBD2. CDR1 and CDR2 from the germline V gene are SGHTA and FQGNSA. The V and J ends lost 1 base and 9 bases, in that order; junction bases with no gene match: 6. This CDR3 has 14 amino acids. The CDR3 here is CASSLGPGGGEQFF. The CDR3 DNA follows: TGTGCCAGCAGCTTAGGCCCTGGGGGGGGTGAGCAGTTCTTC. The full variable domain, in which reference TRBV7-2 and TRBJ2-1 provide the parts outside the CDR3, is GAGVSQSPSNKVTEKGKDVELRCDPISGHTALYWYRQSLGQGLEFLIYFQGNSAPDKSGLPSDRFSAERTGGSVSTLTIQRTQQEDSAVYLCASSLGPGGGEQFFGPGTRLTVL.

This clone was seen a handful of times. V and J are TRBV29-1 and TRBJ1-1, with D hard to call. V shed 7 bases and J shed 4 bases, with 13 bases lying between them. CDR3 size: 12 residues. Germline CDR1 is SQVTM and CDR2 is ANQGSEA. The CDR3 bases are TGCAGCGGGTCCGGGTGGGGCACTGAAGCTTTCTTT. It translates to CSGSGWGTEAFF.

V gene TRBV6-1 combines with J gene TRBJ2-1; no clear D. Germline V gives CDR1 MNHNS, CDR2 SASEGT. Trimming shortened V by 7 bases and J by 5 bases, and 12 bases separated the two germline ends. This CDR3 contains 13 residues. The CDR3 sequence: CASNNNQDNEQFF. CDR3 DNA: TGTGCCAGCAACAATAACCAAGACAATGAGCAGTTCTTC.

CDR3 protein: CASSLGDALNEQFF. The CDR3 nucleotides are TGTGCCAGCAGCCTTGGGGACGCCTTAAATGAGCAGTTCTTC. The rearrangement links TRBV14 to TRBJ2-1; D is tentatively TRBD1 or TRBD2 (5 bases each). The CDR3 has 14 residues. Germline loops: CDR1 SGHDN, CDR2 FVKESK. V lost 4 bases and J 7 bases, leaving 14 bases between the germline ends.

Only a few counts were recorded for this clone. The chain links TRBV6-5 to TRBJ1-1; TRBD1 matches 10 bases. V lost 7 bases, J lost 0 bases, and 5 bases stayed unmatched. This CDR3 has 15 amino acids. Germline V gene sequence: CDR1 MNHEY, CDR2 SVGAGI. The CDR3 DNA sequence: TGTGCCAGCAAAGATGGACAGGGGGTGAACACTGAAGCTTTCTTT. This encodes CASKDGQGVNTEAFF.

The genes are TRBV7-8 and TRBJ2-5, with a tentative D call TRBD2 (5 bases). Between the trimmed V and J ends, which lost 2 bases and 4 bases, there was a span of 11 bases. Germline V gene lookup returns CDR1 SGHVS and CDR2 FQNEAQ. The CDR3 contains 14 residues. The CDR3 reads CASSLRTGIETQYF. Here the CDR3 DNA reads TGTGCCAGCAGCTTACGGACGGGGATAGAGACCCAGTACTTC.

The DNA for the CDR3 is TGTGCCAGCAGCACTCGCCGGGACAGCAATGAGCAGTTCTTC. This sequence encodes CASSTRRDSNEQFF. This chain connects TRBV11-2 to TRBJ2-1; 7 bases fit TRBD1. V lost 5 bases, J lost 6 bases, and 7 bases stayed unmatched. In germline, CDR1 is SGHAT, CDR2 FQNNGV. The CDR3 sequence is 14 residues long.

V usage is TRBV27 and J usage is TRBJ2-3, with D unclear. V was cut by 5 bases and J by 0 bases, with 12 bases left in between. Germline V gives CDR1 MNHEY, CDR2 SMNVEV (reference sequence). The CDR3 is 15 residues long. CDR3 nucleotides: TGTGCCAGCAGTCCGGGCTATCGCAGCACAGATACGCAGTATTTT. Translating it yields CASSPGYRSTDTQYF.

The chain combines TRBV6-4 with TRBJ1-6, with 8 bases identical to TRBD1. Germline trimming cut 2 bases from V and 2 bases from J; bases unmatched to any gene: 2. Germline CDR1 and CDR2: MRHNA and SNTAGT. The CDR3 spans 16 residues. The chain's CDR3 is CASSDGRGPYNSPLHF. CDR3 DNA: TGTGCCAGCAGTGACGGCAGGGGGCCCTATAATTCACCCCTCCACTTT.

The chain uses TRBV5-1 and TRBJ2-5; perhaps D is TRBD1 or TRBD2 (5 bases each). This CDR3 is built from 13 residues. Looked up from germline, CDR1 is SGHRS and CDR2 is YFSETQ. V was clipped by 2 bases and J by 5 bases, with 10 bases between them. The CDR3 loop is CASSFVGDETQYF. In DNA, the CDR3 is TGCGCCAGCAGCTTTGTGGGGGACGAGACCCAGTACTTC.

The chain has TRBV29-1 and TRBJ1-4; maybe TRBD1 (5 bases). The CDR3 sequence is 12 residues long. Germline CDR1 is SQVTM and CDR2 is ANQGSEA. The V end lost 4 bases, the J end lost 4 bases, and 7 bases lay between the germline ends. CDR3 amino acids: CSVGQNNEKLFF. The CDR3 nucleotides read TGCAGCGTTGGACAGAATAATGAAAAACTGTTTTTT.

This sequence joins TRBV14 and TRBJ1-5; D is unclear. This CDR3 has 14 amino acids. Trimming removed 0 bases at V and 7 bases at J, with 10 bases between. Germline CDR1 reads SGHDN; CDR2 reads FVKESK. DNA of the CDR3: TGTGCCAGCAGCCAAGATATTGGTGGGCAGCCCCAGCATTTT. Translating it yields CASSQDIGGQPQHF.

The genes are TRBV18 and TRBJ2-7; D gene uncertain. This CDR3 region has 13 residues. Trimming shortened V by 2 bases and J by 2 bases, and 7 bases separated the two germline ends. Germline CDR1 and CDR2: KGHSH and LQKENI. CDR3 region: CASSPSQPYEQYF. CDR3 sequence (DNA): TGTGCCAGCTCACCATCACAGCCCTACGAGCAGTACTTC.

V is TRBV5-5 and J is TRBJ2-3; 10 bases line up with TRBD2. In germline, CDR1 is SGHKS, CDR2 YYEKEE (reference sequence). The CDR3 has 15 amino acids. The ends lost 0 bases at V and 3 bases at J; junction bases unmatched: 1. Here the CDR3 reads CASSLDSGGTDTQYF. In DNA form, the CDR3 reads TGTGCCAGCAGCTTGGATAGCGGGGGGACAGATACGCAGTATTTT.